This T cell receptor (beta chain) was captured in a study of blood T cell repertoires in COVID-19. Study summary: Sites across the United States, Italy and Spain contributed samples from acute and convalescent COVID-19. Sample material is recorded as cDNA or gDNA derived from T cells, B-cell-depleted T cells, or PBMCs.

V lost 3 bases and J 0 bases, leaving 12 bases between the germline ends. CDR1 SNHLY and CDR2 FYNNEI come from the germline V gene. The CDR3 has 16 residues. Measured with immunoSEQ multiplex PCR; TCRdb has only the in-frame clones, and not every one. The table includes about 51,000 clones, 86% detected once. Sample: peripheral blood. The rearrangement joins TRBV2 to TRBJ2-4; D might be TRBD1 (5 bases). The receptor was isolated from a man in his 60s with acute or convalescent COVID-19. The CDR3 coding sequence is TGTGCCAGCAGTGATCTCTTAGGGGTAGCCAAAAACATTCAGTACTTC. It is translated as CASSDLLGVAKNIQYF.